This T cell receptor (beta chain) was documented in a study of blood T cell repertoires in COVID-19. Study-level information: Material from acute and convalescent COVID-19 was sourced from the United States, Italy and Spain.

The CDR3 totals 10 residues. The germline V and J ends were trimmed by 10 bases and 4 bases, with 8 bases remaining between them. Germline V gives CDR1 MNHNY, CDR2 SVGAGI (reference sequence). Method: immunoSEQ multiplex PCR; TCRdb's copy keeps in-frame clones and lacks some. The sample lists approximately 77,000 clones, 75% to 85% occurring once. V gene TRBV6-6 combines with J gene TRBJ2-7; maybe TRBD1 (5 bases). Sequenced input: peripheral blood. The TCR sequence derives from a man aged 50-60 years with COVID-19, enrolled during active disease. The DNA of the CDR3 is TGTGCCACGCGACAGTACGAGCAGTACTTC. Protein: CATRQYEQYF.